A single sample gave rise to the 22 T cell receptor beta chains below, sequenced in a study of PD-1 blockade in classical Hodgkin lymphoma. TCRdb's table, derived via immunoSEQ multiplex PCR, lists solely in-frame clones and lacks some. The data show 31,000 or so clones, 65% to 80% seen once. Time point: cycle 4 day 1 (C4D1), after around six weeks of nivolumab. With no exception, relapse followed autologous stem cell transplantation in all patients, and brentuximab vedotin exposure varied. This specimen was peripheral blood mononuclear cells (PBMCs), taken before the fourth cycle of nivolumab. These receptors were collected from a human donor with classical Hodgkin lymphoma.

This chain links TRBV5-6 with TRBJ1-1; no clear D gene. Germline CDR1 and CDR2: SGHDT and YYEEEE. V shed 0 bases and J shed 1 base, with 10 bases lying between them. The length of the CDR3 is 15 residues. CDR3 in amino acids: CASSLGLLTNTEAFF. The CDR3 region has the DNA TGTGCCAGCAGCTTGGGTCTCTTAACGAACACTGAAGCTTTCTTT.

The V and J genes are TRBV27 and TRBJ2-6, with D uncertain. CDR1 and CDR2 from the germline V gene are MNHEY and SMNVEV (reference sequence). Trimming took 2 bases from V and 1 from J, leaving 18 bases between them. The CDR3 contains 19 residues. CDR3 residues: CASSLMGFSIFSGANVLTF. Here the CDR3 DNA reads TGTGCCAGCAGTTTAATGGGTTTTAGCATTTTTTCTGGGGCCAACGTCCTGACTTTC. The full variable domain, completed using reference TRBV27 and TRBJ2-6, is EAQVTQNPRYLITVTGKKLTVTCSQNMNHEYMSWYRQDPGLGLRQIYYSMNVEVTDKGDVPEGYKVSRKEKRNFPLILESPSPNQTSLYFCASSLMGFSIFSGANVLTFGAGSRLTVL.

The chain couples TRBV27 to TRBJ2-5; D might be TRBD1 (5 bases). The CDR3 has 14 residues. Germline CDR1 MNHEY, CDR2 SMNVEV (reference sequence). Trimming cost V 4 bases and J 4 bases, with 13 bases left between them. DNA for the CDR3: TGTGCCAGCAGTTATGAACAGGTTCCAGAGACCCAGTACTTC. Its protein product is CASSYEQVPETQYF.

The J gene is TRBJ2-2, the V gene TRBV7-8; TRBD2 is a possible D gene (5 bases). V lost 5 bases to trimming and J lost 7 bases, with 5 bases between them. CDR1 SGHVS and CDR2 FQNEAQ come from the germline V gene. CDR3 length: 11 amino acids. The CDR3 sequence: CASSEGGELFF. The CDR3 bases are TGTGCCAGCAGCGAGGGCGGGGAGCTGTTTTTT.

The V and J genes are TRBV27 and TRBJ2-3; 16 nucleotides agree with TRBD2. The CDR3 is 17 amino acids. V shed 5 bases and J 4 bases; nucleotides not matched to a gene: 6. Germline assignment: CDR1 MNHEY and CDR2 SMNVEV (reference sequence). CDR3 sequence: CASSRPGLAGGPDTQYF. CDR3 sequence (DNA): TGTGCCAGCAGTCGACCGGGACTAGCGGGGGGGCCAGATACGCAGTATTTT.

This clone was seen only a few times. The chain has TRBV9 and TRBJ1-4; a possible D gene is TRBD1 (5 bases). Trimming took off 3 bases at V and 7 bases at J, with 10 bases between the two ends. CDR1 is SGDLS, CDR2 YYNGEE, per germline. This CDR3 contains 13 residues. As DNA, the CDR3 is TGTGCCAGCAGCGCGGGCGGGACTGAAAAACTGTTTTTT. It codes for CASSAGGTEKLFF.

V usage is TRBV4-3 and J usage is TRBJ1-1, with 10 bases aligning to TRBD1. The germline V gene has CDR1 LGHNA and CDR2 YSLEER. This CDR3 has 18 amino acids. The ends lost 0 bases at V and 3 bases at J; junction bases unmatched: 10. The CDR3 is CASSQEVPTGGWDTEAFF. The DNA for the CDR3 is TGCGCCAGCAGCCAAGAGGTACCGACAGGGGGCTGGGACACTGAAGCTTTCTTT.

V usage is TRBV4-3 and J usage is TRBJ2-5, with 8 bases lining up with TRBD1. The trim removed 0 bases at V and 7 bases at J, leaving 10 bases unmatched. The CDR3 is 16 residues long. The germline V gene encodes CDR1 LGHNA and CDR2 YSLEER. In DNA, the CDR3 is TGCGCCAGCAGCCAAGATAGGCAGGGGGCATTGGGGACCCAGTACTTC. Residues: CASSQDRQGALGTQYF.

A few counts support this clone. The rearrangement joins TRBV27 to TRBJ2-3, with 8 bases fitting TRBD2. The V segment lost 5 bases and the J segment 3 bases; nucleotides outside the gene matches: 4. Per germline, CDR1 MNHEY and CDR2 SMNVEV (reference sequence). CDR3 size: 14 residues. The CDR3 DNA is TGTGCCAGCAGTACCGGGGGGGGGACAGATACGCAGTATTTT. Its protein product is CASSTGGGTDTQYF.

The V and J genes are TRBV7-9 and TRBJ2-3; unclear D gene. CDR1 and CDR2 from the germline V gene are SEHNR and FQNEAQ (reference sequence). With 6 bases removed from V and 0 bases from J, the gap between germline ends came to 7 bases. The CDR3 sequence is 13 residues long. Here the CDR3 reads CASSGESTDTQYF. In DNA, the CDR3 is TGTGCCAGCAGTGGAGAGAGCACAGATACGCAGTATTTT.

This clone has a handful of counts. The chain joins TRBV2 to TRBJ2-3; D remains ambiguous. From germline, CDR1 is SNHLY and CDR2 FYNNEI. The CDR3 has 15 residues. The V and J ends lost 6 bases and 4 bases respectively, with 17 bases between them. The CDR3 is CASREQIELADTQYF. In DNA form, the CDR3 reads TGTGCCAGCAGGGAACAGATAGAGTTGGCAGATACGCAGTATTTT. The entire variable domain, with the rest obtained from reference TRBV2 and TRBJ2-3, is as follows: EPEVTQTPSHQVTQMGQEVILRCVPISNHLYFYWYRQILGQKVEFLVSFYNNEISEKSEIFDDQFSVERPDGSNFTLKIRSTKLEDSAMYFCASREQIELADTQYFGPGTRLTVL.

The chain joins TRBV23-1 to TRBJ2-1, with 9 bases fitting TRBD2. TRBV23-1 is given ORF status, its function remaining uncertain. CDR3 length: 22 amino acids. V lost 0 bases to trimming and J lost 1 base; unmatched junction nucleotides: 19. CDR3 loop: CASSQSKVASGKTKGSYNEQFF. In DNA, the CDR3 is TGCGCCAGCAGTCAATCGAAAGTTGCTAGCGGGAAAACGAAAGGGTCCTACAATGAGCAGTTCTTC.

V and J are TRBV27 and TRBJ1-2; 9 positions match TRBD1. This CDR3 is built from 18 residues. Looked up from germline, CDR1 is MNHEY and CDR2 is SMNVEV (reference sequence). V dropped 3 bases and J dropped 1; count of bases not matched to a gene: 12. For the CDR3, the DNA is TGTGCCAGCAGTTTCTTGACCGGGACAGGGCCCAATAACTATGGCTACACCTTC. Amino acid sequence: CASSFLTGTGPNNYGYTF.

This chain joins TRBV25-1 and TRBJ2-1, with 13 bases aligning to TRBD2. J gave up 5 bases and V 4 bases, and 8 bases lay outside the gene matches. The CDR3 length is 17 residues. Germline CDR1 is MGHDK and CDR2 is SYGVNS. Written as DNA, the CDR3 is TGTGCCAGCAGTGCAAGCGGGACTAGCGGGGTCAACAATGAGCAGTTCTTC. It is translated as CASSASGTSGVNNEQFF. The full variable domain, its missing parts supplied by reference TRBV25-1 and TRBJ2-1, is EADIYQTPRYLVIGTGKKITLECSQTMGHDKMYWYQQDPGMELHLIHYSYGVNSTEKGDLSSESTVSRIRTEHFPLTLESARPSHTSQYLCASSASGTSGVNNEQFFGPGTRLTVL.

The chain employs TRBV5-1 and TRBJ2-7; D possibly matches TRBD1 or TRBD2 (5 bases each). CDR3 size: 14 residues. Looked up from germline, CDR1 is SGHRS and CDR2 is YFSETQ. Trimming removed 4 bases at V and 0 bases at J, with 11 bases between. The CDR3 DNA is TGCGCCAGCAGCGGGGACGCCAGCTCCTACGAGCAGTACTTC. It codes for CASSGDASSYEQYF.

The chain employs TRBV6-5 and TRBJ1-1; no firm D call. With 0 bases removed from V and 5 bases from J, the gap between germline ends came to 13 bases. The CDR3 length is 15 residues. In germline, CDR1 is MNHEY, CDR2 SVGAGI. The CDR3 coding sequence is TGTGCCAGCAGTTACTCCGGCATTGACTCGACTGAAGCTTTCTTT. This encodes CASSYSGIDSTEAFF.

The CDR3 loop reads CASKQGRGDNSPLHF. DNA for the CDR3: TGTGCCAGCAAGCAGGGCCGAGGCGATAATTCACCCCTCCACTTT. The rearrangement links TRBV2 to TRBJ1-6; D possibly corresponds to TRBD1 (5 bases). The V end lost 7 bases, the J end lost 5 bases, and 15 bases lay between the germline ends. The germline V gene encodes CDR1 SNHLY and CDR2 FYNNEI. This CDR3 comprises 15 residues.

The V call is TRBV5-6, the J call TRBJ1-2; 8 bases are shared with TRBD1. Germline trimming cut 3 bases from V and 2 bases from J; bases unmatched to any gene: 3. The CDR3 extends over 14 amino acids. Germline CDR1 and CDR2: SGHDT and YYEEEE. The CDR3 spells CASSSGGSNYGYTF. The CDR3 bases are TGTGCCAGCAGCTCAGGGGGCAGCAACTATGGCTACACCTTC.

This chain links TRBV4-1 with TRBJ1-1; the match to TRBD1 covers 7 bases. The germline CDR1 and CDR2 sequences are MGHRA and YSYEKL. With 4 bases clipped from V and 0 bases from J, the junction kept 8 bases outside the gene matches. The CDR3 covers 16 residues. CDR3 sequence reads: CASSLGTGELNTEAFF. DNA for the CDR3: TGCGCCAGCAGCCTCGGAACAGGGGAGTTGAACACTGAAGCTTTCTTT.

By proportion, this clone is medium-sized. The V call is TRBV2, the J call TRBJ2-1; the D is unclear. Trimming left V 1 base short and J 1 base short, with 11 bases between. Germline lookup yields CDR1 SNHLY and CDR2 FYNNEI. CDR3 length: 16 residues. The CDR3 DNA reads as TGTGCCAGCAGTGAAGGGCCCAGTTCGTCCTACAATGAGCAGTTCTTC. Encoded protein: CASSEGPSSSYNEQFF. The full variable domain, in which reference TRBV2 and TRBJ2-1 provide the parts outside the CDR3, is EPEVTQTPSHQVTQMGQEVILRCVPISNHLYFYWYRQILGQKVEFLVSFYNNEISEKSEIFDDQFSVERPDGSNFTLKIRSTKLEDSAMYFCASSEGPSSSYNEQFFGPGTRLTVL.

This clone was seen more than once but under ten times. The chain employs TRBV4-3 and TRBJ2-5; D remains unclear. Trimming took off 4 bases at V and 2 bases at J, with 11 bases between the two ends. The CDR3 spans 14 residues. Germline V gives CDR1 LGHNA, CDR2 YSLEER. CDR3 coding DNA: TGCGCCAGCAGCCTGTGGGGTTCGCAAGAGACCCAGTACTTC. Its translation: CASSLWGSQETQYF.

The J gene is TRBJ1-4, the V gene TRBV28; D might be TRBD1 (6 bases). The CDR3 consists of 17 residues. Germline V gene data show CDR1 as MDHEN and CDR2 as SYDVKM. Trimming stripped 5 bases from V and 4 bases from J, with 20 bases between. The CDR3 bases are TGTGCCAGCAGTCTCAGGACAGTTTTAGAGGTTAATGAAAAACTGTTTTTT. Protein product: CASSLRTVLEVNEKLFF. Full variable domain (outside the CDR3, taken from reference TRBV28 and TRBJ1-4): DVKVTQSSRYLVKRTGEKVFLECVQDMDHENMFWYRQDPGLGLRLIYFSYDVKMKEKGDIPEGYSVSREKKERFSLILESASTNQTSMYLCASSLRTVLEVNEKLFFGSGTQLSVL.